This T cell receptor beta chain stems from a study of early T cells in non-severe SARS-CoV-2 infection. Study information: From unsorted whole blood, bulk RNA was sequenced, and the chains remained unpaired.

Broader study findings: CD4 and private specificities were missed by VDJdb matching, which favored anti-spike CD8 responses.

Tagging with unique molecular identifiers was applied to individual cDNA molecules. TCRdb fed the 5' RACE reads into MiXCR, producing one record per CDR3 protein. The profile shows about 60,000 distinct CDR3 sequences, around 5.2% of them singletons. CDR1 and CDR2 (germline): MNHEY, SMNVEV (reference sequence). V gave up 8 bases and J gave up 6 bases, with 16 bases separating them. The CDR3 sequence is 14 residues long. This clonotype has more than one count but fewer than ten. Its antigen is unknown. V is TRBV27 and J is TRBJ2-2, with D tentatively TRBD2 (6 bases). Sequenced input: whole blood. The clonotype originates from an adult who was a healthcare worker with PCR-confirmed SARS-CoV-2 infection or an uninfected control (not recorded which). The DNA of the CDR3 is TGTGCCAGCCATCCGTGGGGGGATTCCGGGGAGCTGTTTTTT. Protein: CASHPWGDSGELFF.